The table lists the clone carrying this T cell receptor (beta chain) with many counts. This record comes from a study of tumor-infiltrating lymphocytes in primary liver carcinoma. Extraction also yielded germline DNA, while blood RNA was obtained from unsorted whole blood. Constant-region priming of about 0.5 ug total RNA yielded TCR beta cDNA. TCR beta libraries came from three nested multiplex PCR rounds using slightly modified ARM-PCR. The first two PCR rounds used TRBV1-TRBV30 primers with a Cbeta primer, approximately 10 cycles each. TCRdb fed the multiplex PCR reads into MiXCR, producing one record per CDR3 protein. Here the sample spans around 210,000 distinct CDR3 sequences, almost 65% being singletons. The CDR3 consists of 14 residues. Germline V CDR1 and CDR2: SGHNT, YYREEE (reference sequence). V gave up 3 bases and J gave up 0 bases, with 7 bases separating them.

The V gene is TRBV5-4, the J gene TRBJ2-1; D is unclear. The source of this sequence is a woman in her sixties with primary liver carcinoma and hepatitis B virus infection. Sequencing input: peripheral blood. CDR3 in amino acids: CASSSSSSYNEQFF. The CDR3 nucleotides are TGTGCCAGCAGCTCAAGCAGCTCCTACAATGAGCAGTTCTTC.